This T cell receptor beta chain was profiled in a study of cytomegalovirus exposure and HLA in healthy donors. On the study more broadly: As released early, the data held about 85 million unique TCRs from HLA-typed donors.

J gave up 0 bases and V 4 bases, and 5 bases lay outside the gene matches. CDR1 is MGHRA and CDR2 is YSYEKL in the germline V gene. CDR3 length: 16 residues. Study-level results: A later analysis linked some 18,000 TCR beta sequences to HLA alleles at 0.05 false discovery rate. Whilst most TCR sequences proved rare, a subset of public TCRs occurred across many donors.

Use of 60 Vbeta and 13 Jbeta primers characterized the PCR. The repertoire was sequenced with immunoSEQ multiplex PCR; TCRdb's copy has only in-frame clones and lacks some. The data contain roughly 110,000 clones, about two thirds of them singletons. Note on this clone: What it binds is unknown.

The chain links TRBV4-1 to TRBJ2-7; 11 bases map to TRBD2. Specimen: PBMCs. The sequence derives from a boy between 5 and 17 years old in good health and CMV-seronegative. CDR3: CASSPIAGGFSYEQYF. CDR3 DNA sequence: TGCGCCAGCAGCCCTATAGCGGGGGGGTTCTCCTACGAGCAGTACTTC.